This TCR beta chain was captured by sequencing in a study of T-cell memory formation after mild COVID-19. About the study: TCR clustering was largely donor specific. Whole-study results and caveats: Clones contracting across day 15 to 85 had a balanced CD4/CD8 profile; later expanding clones leaned CD4+.

As to this clonotype: Its antigen is undetermined.

5'RACE with constant-segment primers yielded barcoded, UMI-tagged TCR alpha and TCR beta cDNA libraries. In TCRdb, the 5' RACE reads were re-called with MiXCR into one record per CDR3 protein. The sample gives about 130,000 distinct CDR3 sequences, about a sixth of which show up once; 4.5% to 5.5% is in the top ten. Germline assignment: CDR1 SGHTA and CDR2 FQGNSA. There are 13 residues in the CDR3. Trimming took off 5 bases at V and 10 bases at J, with 17 bases between the two ends. The chain joins TRBV7-2 to TRBJ2-5; D unresolved. The source material was PBMCs or a T cell subset sorted from them (not recorded which). This TCR came from a man between 18 and 29 years old who had mild COVID-19 (a few samples of this study predate the infection). Cell type and time point are not known. The CDR3 region has the DNA TGTGCCAGCAGCCTTCCAGGATCTTGGTACCAGTACTTC. It translates to CASSLPGSWYQYF.